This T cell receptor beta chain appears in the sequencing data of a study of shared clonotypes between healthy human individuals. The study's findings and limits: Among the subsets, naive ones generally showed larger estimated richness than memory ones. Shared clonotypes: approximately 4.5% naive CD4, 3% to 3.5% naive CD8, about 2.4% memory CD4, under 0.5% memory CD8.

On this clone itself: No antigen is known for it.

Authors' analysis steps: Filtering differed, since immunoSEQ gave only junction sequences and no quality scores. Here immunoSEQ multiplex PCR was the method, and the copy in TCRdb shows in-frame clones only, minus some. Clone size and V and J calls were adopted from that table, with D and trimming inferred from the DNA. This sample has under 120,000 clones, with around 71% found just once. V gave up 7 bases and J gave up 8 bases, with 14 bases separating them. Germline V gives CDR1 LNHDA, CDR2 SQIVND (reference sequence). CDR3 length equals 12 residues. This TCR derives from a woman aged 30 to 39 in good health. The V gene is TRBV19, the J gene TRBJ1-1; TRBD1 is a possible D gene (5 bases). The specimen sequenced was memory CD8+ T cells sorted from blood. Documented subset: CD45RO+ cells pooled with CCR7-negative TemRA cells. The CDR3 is CASTPRAGEAFF. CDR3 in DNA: TGTGCCAGTACCCCCAGGGCTGGAGAAGCTTTCTTT.